Described below is a single T cell receptor beta chain sequence and its context. Its antigen is not known. The data are from a study of vaccination and CD4 T cells after COVID-19. Study-level information: Two of the convalescents were Hispanic, and the group consisted of six males and four females.

Sequenced with the Oncomine TCR Beta short-read assay was DNA taken from cultured CD4+ T cells. The template was genomic DNA from cultured CD4+ T cells. TCRdb used MiXCR to reprocess the PCR reads, holding one entry per CDR3 protein. The repertoire holds approximately 9,300 distinct CDR3 sequences, with roughly 40% as singletons. This CDR3 spans 14 amino acids. Germline V gives CDR1 MNHNS, CDR2 SASEGT. The J segment lost 2 bases and the V segment lost 6 bases, leaving 4 bases of the junction unmatched. Treatment of the sample: approximately 11-day PBMC culture with coronavirus spike peptide pools or control peptides (ViraFEST assay). The unexposed donor provided CD4+ T cells, which were taken before the COVID-19 pandemic (2011-2018). PBMCs, plated at fewer than 2.5 million per well, were grown in the presence of about 9.5 IU/ml IL-2 and approximately 9 ug/ml peptide pools. Negative selection was the method that isolated CD4+ T cells after more than eight days of culture.

Material for sequencing was CD4+ T cells from blood, cultured in vitro. The rearrangement uses TRBV6-1 and TRBJ2-1, with 7 bases that match TRBD1. This sequence was found in a human donor in good health. CDR3 loop: CASSRDSAYNEQFF. The CDR3 DNA reads TGTGCCAGCAGCCGGGACAGTGCCTACAATGAGCAGTTCTTC.